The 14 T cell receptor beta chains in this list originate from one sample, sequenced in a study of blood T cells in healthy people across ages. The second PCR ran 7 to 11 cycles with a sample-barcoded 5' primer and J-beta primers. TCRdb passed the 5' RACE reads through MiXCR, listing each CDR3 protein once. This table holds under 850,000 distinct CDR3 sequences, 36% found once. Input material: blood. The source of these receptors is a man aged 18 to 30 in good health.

CDR3 bases: TGTGCCAGCTCACCGGTCATCAACACTGAAGCTTTCTTT. Protein sequence: CASSPVINTEAFF. This sequence joins TRBV18 and TRBJ1-1; no reliable D call. Trimming removed 3 bases from V and 2 bases from J, with 7 bases in between. CDR3 size: 13 residues. Germline-derived CDR1 and CDR2 are KGHSH and LQKENI.

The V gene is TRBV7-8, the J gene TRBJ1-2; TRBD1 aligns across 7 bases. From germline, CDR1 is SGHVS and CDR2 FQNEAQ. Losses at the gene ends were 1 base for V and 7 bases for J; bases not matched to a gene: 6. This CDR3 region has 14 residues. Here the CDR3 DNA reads TGTGCCAGCAGCTTAGTGAGGGACAGCCGTGGCTACACCTTC. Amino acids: CASSLVRDSRGYTF.

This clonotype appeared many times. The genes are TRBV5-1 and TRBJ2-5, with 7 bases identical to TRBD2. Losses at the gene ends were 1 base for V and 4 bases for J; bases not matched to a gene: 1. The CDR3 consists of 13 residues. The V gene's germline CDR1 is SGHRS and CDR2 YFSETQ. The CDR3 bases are TGCGCCAGCAGCTTGCCGGGAGGAGAGACCCAGTACTTC. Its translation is CASSLPGGETQYF.

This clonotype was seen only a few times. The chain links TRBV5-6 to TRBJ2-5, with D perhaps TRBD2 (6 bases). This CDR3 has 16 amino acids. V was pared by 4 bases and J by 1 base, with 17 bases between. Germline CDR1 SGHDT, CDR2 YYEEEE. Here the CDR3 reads CASSPLDRDSQETQYF. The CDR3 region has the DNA TGTGCCAGCAGCCCTTTAGACCGGGACTCCCAAGAGACCCAGTACTTC.

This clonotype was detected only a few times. The CDR3 coding sequence is TGCGCCAGCAGCCTGAGTCCCGGGACAGGGACCAATGAGCAGTTCTTC. Protein sequence: CASSLSPGTGTNEQFF. The rearrangement uses TRBV5-1 and TRBJ2-1; 9 nucleotides agree with TRBD1. The J segment lost 6 bases and the V segment lost 4 bases, leaving 11 bases of the junction unmatched. The CDR3 extends over 16 amino acids. Germline V gene data show CDR1 as SGHRS and CDR2 as YFSETQ.

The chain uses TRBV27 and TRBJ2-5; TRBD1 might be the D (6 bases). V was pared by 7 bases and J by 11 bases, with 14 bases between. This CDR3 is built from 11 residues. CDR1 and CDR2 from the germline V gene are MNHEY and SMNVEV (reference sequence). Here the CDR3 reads CASTQGTRQYF. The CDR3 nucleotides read TGTGCCAGCACCCAGGGGACGAGGCAGTACTTC.

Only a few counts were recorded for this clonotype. CDR3 DNA sequence: TGTGCCAGCAGCGTCCGGGGGAGGAACCAAGAGACCCAGTACTTC. It translates to CASSVRGRNQETQYF. The J gene is TRBJ2-5, the V gene TRBV9; tentative D call: TRBD2 (6 bases). CDR1 is SGDLS and CDR2 is YYNGEE in the germline V gene. The ends were cut back, 2 bases at V and 0 bases at J, with 11 bases in the middle. This CDR3 contains 15 residues.

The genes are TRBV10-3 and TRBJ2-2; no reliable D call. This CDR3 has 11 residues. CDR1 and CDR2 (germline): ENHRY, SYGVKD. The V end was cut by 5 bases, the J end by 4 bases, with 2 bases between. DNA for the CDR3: TGTGCCATCAGTTCCACCGGGGAGCTGTTTTTT. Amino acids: CAISSTGELFF.

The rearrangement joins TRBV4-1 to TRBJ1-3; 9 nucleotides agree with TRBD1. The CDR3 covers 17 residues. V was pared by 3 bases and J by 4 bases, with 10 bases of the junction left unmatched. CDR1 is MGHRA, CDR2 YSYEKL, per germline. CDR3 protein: CASSHARQGVAGNTIYF. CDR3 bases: TGCGCCAGCAGCCATGCCCGACAGGGGGTGGCAGGAAACACCATATATTTT.

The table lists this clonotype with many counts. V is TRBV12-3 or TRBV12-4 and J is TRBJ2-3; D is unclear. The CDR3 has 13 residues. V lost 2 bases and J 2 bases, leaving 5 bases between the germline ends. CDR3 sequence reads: CASSLPPTDTQYF. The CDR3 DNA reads TGTGCCAGCAGTTTACCCCCCACAGATACGCAGTATTTT.

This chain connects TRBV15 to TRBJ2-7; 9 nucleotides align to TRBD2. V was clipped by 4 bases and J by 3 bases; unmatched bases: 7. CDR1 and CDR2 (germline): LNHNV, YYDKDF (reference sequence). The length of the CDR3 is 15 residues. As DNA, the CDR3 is TGTGCCACCAGCACCCCGCAGCGGGGGGACTACGAGCAGTACTTC. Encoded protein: CATSTPQRGDYEQYF.

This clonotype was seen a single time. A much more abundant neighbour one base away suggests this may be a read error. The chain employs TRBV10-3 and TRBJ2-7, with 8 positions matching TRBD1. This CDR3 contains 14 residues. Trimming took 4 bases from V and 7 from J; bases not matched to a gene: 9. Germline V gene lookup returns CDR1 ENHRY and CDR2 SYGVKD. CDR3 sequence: CAISGVQGDNEQYF. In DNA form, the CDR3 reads TGTGCCATCAGTGGAGTACAGGGGGACAATGAGCAGTACTTC.

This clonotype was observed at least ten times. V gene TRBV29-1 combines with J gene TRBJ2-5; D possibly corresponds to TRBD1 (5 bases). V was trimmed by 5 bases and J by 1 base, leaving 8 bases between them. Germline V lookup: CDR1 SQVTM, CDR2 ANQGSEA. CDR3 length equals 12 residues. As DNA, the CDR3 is TGCAGCGTTTGGACATTCCAAGAGACCCAGTACTTC. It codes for CSVWTFQETQYF.

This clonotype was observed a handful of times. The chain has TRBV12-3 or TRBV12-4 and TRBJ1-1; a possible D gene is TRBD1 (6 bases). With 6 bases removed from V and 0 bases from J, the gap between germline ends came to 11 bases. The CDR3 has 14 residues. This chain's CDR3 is CASSSTGMNTEAFF. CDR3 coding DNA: TGTGCCAGCAGCTCTACAGGGATGAACACTGAAGCTTTCTTT.